Detailed here is one T cell receptor (beta chain). CDR1 and CDR2 (germline): LNHDA, SQIVND (reference sequence). The CDR3 runs 12 residues. V lost 10 bases and J 5 bases, leaving 12 bases between the germline ends. This record comes from a study of blood T cell repertoires in COVID-19. The wider study: Spain, Italy and the United States supplied samples that represented acute and convalescent COVID-19. From T cells, B-cell-depleted T cells, or PBMCs came the material, which was cDNA or gDNA.

Under the authors' procedure: Amplification of reference gene primers was used by the study to estimate nucleated cell counts. Assay: immunoSEQ multiplex PCR; the TCRdb copy retains only in-frame clones and omits some. That table furnishes V, J and clone size, whereas the DNA furnished D and trimming. The data contain around 230,000 clones, about 85% of them singletons. This sequence originates from a woman older than 75 with acute or convalescent COVID-19. The sequenced material came from peripheral blood. The chain carries TRBV19 and TRBJ1-5; tentatively, D is TRBD1 (6 bases). The CDR3 reads CATRTAYQPQHF. In nucleotides, the CDR3 is TGTGCCACCAGGACAGCTTATCAGCCCCAGCATTTT.